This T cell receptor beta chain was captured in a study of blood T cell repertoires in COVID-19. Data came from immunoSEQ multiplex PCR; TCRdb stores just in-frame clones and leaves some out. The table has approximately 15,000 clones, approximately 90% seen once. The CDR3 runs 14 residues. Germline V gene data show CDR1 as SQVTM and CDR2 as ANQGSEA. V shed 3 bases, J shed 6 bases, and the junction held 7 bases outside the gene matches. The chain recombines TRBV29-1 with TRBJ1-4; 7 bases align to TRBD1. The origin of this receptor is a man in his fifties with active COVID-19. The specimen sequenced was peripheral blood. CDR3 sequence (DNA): TGCAGCGTTGATGAGGGGGCGAGGGATGAAAAACTGTTTTTT. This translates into CSVDEGARDEKLFF.